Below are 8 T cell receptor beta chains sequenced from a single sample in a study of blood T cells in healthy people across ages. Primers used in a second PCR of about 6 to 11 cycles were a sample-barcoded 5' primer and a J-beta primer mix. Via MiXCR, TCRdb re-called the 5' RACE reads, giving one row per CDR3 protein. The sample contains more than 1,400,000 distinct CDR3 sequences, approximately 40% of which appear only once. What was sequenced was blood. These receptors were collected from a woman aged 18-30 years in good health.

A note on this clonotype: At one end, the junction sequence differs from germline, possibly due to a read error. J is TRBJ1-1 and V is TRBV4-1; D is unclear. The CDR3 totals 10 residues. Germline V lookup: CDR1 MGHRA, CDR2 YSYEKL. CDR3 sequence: CASSQVVLVF. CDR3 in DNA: TGCGCCAGCAGCCAAGTGGTCCTCGTGTTT.

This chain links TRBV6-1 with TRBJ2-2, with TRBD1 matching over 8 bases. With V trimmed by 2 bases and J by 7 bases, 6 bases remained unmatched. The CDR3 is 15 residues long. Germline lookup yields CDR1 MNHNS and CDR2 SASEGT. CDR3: CASSEQGALDGELFF. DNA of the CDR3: TGTGCCAGCAGTGAACAGGGGGCCCTCGACGGGGAGCTGTTTTTT.

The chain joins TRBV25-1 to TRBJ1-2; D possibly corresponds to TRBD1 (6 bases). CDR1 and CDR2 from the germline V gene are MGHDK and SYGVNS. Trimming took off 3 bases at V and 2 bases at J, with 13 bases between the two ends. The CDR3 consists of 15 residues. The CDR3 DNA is TGTGCCAGCAGTGAGACACAGGGCTCAAACTATGGCTACACCTTC. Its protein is CASSETQGSNYGYTF.

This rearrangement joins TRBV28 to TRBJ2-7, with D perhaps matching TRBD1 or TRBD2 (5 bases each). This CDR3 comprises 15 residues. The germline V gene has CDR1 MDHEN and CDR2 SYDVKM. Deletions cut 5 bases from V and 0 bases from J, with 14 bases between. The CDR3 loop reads CASSNSGTVSYEQYF. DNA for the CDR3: TGTGCCAGCAGTAATTCCGGGACGGTCTCCTACGAGCAGTACTTC. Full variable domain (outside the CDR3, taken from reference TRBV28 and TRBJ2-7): DVKVTQSSRYLVKRTGEKVFLECVQDMDHENMFWYRQDPGLGLRLIYFSYDVKMKEKGDIPEGYSVSREKKERFSLILESASTNQTSMYLCASSNSGTVSYEQYFGPGTRLTVT.

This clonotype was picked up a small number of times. CDR3 loop: CASSQDGVGSPYEQYF. The CDR3 DNA sequence: TGCGCCAGCAGCCAAGACGGGGTTGGTTCCCCTTACGAGCAGTACTTC. The V and J genes are TRBV4-1 and TRBJ2-7; a weak D match, TRBD2 (5 bases). The V end was cut by 0 bases, the J end by 4 bases, with 16 bases between. The CDR3 has 16 residues. CDR1 is MGHRA, CDR2 YSYEKL, per germline.

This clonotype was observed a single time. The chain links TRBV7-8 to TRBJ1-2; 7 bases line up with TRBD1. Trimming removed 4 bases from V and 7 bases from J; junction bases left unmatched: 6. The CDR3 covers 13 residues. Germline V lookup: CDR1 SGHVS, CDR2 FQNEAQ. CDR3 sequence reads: CASSWRQGGGYTF. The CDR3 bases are TGTGCCAGCAGCTGGCGACAGGGCGGTGGCTACACCTTC.

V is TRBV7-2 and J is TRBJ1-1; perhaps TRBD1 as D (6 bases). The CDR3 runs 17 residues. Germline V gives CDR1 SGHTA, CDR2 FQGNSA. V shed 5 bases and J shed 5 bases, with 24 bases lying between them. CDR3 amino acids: CASSPTHTGIGQTEAFF. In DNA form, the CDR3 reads TGTGCCAGCAGCCCTACTCATACAGGGATAGGTCAAACTGAAGCTTTCTTT.

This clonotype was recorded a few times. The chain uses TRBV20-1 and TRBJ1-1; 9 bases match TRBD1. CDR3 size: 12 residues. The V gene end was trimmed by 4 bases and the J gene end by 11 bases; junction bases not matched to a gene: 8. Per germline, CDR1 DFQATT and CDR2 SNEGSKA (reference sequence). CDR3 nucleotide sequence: TGCAGTGCTAAGCCCGGGACAGGGAACGCTTTCTTT. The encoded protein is CSAKPGTGNAFF.